This TCR beta chain was identified during a study of T cells after yellow fever vaccination. Study-level results: Among primary-vaccination clones, most reappeared after the booster, at almost 98% for CD4 and 88% for CD8.

The CDR3 contains 12 residues. V was cut by 4 bases and J by 2 bases, with 5 bases left in between. Germline assignment: CDR1 LGHDT and CDR2 YNNKEL (reference sequence). Concerning this clonotype: Its antigen is as yet unknown.

5'RACE template switching produced TCR cDNA carrying a universal primer site and UMIs. TCRdb re-analysed the 5' RACE reads in MiXCR, keeping a single row per CDR3 protein. The sample holds approximately 510,000 distinct CDR3 sequences, roughly a fifth seen once. This clonotype was sampled from a man aged 18 to 35 who received the YFV17D yellow fever vaccine. The specimen was PBMCs, collected about 21 days after the first yellow fever vaccination. The rearrangement joins TRBV3-1 to TRBJ1-2; no clear D gene. CDR3 in DNA: TGTGCCAGCAGCCTCTTAAACTATGGCTACACCTTC. Amino acid sequence: CASSLLNYGYTF.